The entry that follows covers one T cell receptor (beta chain) sequence. What antigen it recognizes has not been identified. Per-nucleotide qualities are absent, and no much larger clonotype sits a single base away. The data were obtained in a study of response to subunit inactivated influenza vaccine (dated by TCRdb to 2016 to 2019). Regarding the complete study: To follow how T cells responded to a trivalent subunit inactivated influenza vaccine, the researchers relied on deep quantitative profiling of the T cell receptor repertoire.

The receptor library was made with RT-PCR. Sequencing was carried out with an Illumina HiSeq 2500. TCRdb reprocessing: public reads trimmed at Q25 with fastp, clones called with MiXCR, in-frame beta chains kept. Identical CDR3 protein sequences are pooled into one entry, listed with their most common genes and DNA. Counted in this sample were fewer than 550,000 distinct CDR3 sequences; about 25% of them appeared once. The top ten clonotypes cover 1.9% of the sample. The paper as a whole reports these results and caveats: The authors proposed that each seasonal influenza vaccination may bring in only a limited number of new T cells.

The source is a man aged 45 to 65 who received an inactivated influenza vaccine. Donor details come from another sample of the same person, matched by shared clones. Sample: CD4+ T cells sorted from PBMCs, taken roughly 5 days after vaccination.

The encoded CDR3 is CAGILARTRLVGEQFF. The DNA is as follows: TGTGCCGGAATACTAGCGAGGACTCGCCTGGTGGGTGAGCAGTTCTTC. The rearranged chain carries TRBV27 and TRBJ2-1; 7 bases in between match TRBD2. From V the trimming removes 11 bases and from J it removes 9 bases, while the gene matches leave 22 bases of the junction unaccounted for. The germline V gene (reference sequence) gives CDR1 as MNHEY and CDR2 as SMNVEV. The CDR3 holds 16 amino acids from the cysteine to the phenylalanine. Of all the DNA, just the CDR3 is kept, 48 bases in frame from base 1.